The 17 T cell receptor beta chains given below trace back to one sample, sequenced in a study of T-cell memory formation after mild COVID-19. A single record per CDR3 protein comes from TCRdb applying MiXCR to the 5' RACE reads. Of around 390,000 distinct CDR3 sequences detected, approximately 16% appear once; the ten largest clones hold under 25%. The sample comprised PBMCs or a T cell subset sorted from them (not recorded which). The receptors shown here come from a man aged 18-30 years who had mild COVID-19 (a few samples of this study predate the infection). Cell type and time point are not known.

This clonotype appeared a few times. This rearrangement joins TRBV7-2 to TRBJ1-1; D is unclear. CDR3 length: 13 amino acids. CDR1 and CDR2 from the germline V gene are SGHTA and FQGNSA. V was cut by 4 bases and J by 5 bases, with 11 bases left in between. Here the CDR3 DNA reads TGTGCCAGCAGCTCCCCCGGCAAGACTGAAGCTTTCTTT. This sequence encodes CASSSPGKTEAFF. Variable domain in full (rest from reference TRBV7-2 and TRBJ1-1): GAGVSQSPSNKVTEKGKDVELRCDPISGHTALYWYRQSLGQGLEFLIYFQGNSAPDKSGLPSDRFSAERTGGSVSTLTIQRTQQEDSAVYLCASSSPGKTEAFFGQGTRLTVV.

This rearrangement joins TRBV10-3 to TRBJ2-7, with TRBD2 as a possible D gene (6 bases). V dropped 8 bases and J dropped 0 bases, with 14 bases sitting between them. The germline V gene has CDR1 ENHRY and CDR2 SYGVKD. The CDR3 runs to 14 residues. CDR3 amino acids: CAISIRGSSYEQYF. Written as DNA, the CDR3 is TGTGCCATCTCCATCCGGGGGAGCTCCTACGAGCAGTACTTC.

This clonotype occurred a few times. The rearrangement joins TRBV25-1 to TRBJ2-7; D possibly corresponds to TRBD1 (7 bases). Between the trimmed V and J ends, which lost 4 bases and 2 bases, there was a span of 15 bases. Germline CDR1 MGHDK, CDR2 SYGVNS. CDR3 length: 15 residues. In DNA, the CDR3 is TGTGCCAGCAGTGTAGTTCCAGGGGGGCCCTACGAGCAGTACTTC. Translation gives CASSVVPGGPYEQYF.

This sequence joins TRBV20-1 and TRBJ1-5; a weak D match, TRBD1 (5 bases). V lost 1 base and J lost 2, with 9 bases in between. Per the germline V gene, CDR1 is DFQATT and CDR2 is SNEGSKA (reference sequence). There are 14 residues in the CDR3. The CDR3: CSARGGEGNQPQHF. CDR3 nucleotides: TGCAGTGCTAGAGGAGGGGAAGGCAATCAGCCCCAGCATTTT.

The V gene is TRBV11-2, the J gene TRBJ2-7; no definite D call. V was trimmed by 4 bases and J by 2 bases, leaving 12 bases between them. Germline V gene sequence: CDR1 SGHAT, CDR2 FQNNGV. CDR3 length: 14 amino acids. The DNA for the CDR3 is TGTGCCAGCAGCTCGGGTCCGACCGCCTACGAGCAGTACGTC. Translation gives CASSSGPTAYEQYV.

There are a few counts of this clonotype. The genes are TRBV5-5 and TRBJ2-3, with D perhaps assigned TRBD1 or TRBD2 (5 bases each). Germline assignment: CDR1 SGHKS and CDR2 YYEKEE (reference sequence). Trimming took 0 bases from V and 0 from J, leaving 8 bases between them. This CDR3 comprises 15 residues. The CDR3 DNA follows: TGTGCCAGCAGCTTGGGGGACCTAAGCACAGATACGCAGTATTTT. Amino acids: CASSLGDLSTDTQYF.

CDR3 bases: TGCAGTGCGAACCGCCTCGGGGGCGGCACAGATACGCAGTATTTT. This encodes CSANRLGGGTDTQYF. The chain recombines TRBV20-1 with TRBJ2-3; D tentatively reads TRBD1 or TRBD2 (6 bases each). The CDR3 loop spans 15 amino acids. Trimming took off 6 bases at V and 1 base at J, with 17 bases between the two ends. CDR1 and CDR2 from the germline V gene are DFQATT and SNEGSKA (reference sequence).

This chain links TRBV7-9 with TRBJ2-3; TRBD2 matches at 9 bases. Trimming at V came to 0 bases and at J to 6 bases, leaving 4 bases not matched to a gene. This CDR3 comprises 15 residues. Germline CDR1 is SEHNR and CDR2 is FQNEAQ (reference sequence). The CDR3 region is CASSLAPSGVDTQYF. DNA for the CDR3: TGTGCCAGCAGCTTAGCTCCTAGCGGGGTTGATACGCAGTATTTT. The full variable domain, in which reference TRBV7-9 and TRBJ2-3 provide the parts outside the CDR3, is DTGVSQNPRHKITKRGQNVTFRCDPISEHNRLYWYRQTLGQGPEFLTYFQNEAQLEKSRLLSDRFSAERPKGSFSTLEIQRTEQGDSAMYLCASSLAPSGVDTQYFGPGTRLTVL.

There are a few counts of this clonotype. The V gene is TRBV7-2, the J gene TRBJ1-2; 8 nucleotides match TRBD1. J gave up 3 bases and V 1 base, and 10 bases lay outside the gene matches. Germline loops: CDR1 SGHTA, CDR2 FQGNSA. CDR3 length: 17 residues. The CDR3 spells CASSLVFRTGSHYGYTF. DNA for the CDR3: TGTGCCAGCAGCTTAGTCTTCCGGACAGGGAGTCACTATGGCTACACCTTC. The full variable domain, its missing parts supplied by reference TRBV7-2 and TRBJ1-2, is GAGVSQSPSNKVTEKGKDVELRCDPISGHTALYWYRQSLGQGLEFLIYFQGNSAPDKSGLPSDRFSAERTGGSVSTLTIQRTQQEDSAVYLCASSLVFRTGSHYGYTFGSGTRLTVV.

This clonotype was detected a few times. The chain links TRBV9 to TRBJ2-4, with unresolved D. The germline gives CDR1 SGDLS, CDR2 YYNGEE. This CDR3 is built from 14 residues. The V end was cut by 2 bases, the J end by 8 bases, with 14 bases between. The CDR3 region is CASSVTGALDIQYF. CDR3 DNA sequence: TGTGCCAGCAGCGTGACGGGCGCATTGGACATTCAGTACTTC. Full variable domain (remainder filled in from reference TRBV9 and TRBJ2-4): DSGVTQTPKHLITATGQRVTLRCSPRSGDLSVYWYQQSLDQGLQFLIQYYNGEERAKGNILERFSAQQFPDLHSELNLSSLELGDSALYFCASSVTGALDIQYFGAGTRLSVL.

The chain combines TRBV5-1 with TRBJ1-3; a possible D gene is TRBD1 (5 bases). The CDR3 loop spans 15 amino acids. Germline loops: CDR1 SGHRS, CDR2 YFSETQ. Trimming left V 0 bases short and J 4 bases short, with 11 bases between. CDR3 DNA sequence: TGCGCCAGCAGCTTGGCGGGGACTACAGGAAACACCATATATTTT. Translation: CASSLAGTTGNTIYF.

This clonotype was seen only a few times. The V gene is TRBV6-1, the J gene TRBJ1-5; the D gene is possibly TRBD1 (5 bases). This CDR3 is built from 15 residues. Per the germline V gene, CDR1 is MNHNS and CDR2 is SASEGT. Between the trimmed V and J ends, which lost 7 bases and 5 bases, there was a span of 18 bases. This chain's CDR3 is CASNPGPGSYQPQHF. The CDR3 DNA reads TGTGCCAGCAATCCGGGGCCGGGGAGTTATCAGCCCCAGCATTTT.

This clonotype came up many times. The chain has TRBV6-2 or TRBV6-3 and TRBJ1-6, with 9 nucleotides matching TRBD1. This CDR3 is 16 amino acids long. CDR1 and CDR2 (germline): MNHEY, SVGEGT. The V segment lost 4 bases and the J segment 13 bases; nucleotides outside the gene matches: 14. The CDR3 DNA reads TGTGCCAGCAGTTGGCGGACAGGGGTCGACGCGGGTCCCCTCCACTTT. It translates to CASSWRTGVDAGPLHF.

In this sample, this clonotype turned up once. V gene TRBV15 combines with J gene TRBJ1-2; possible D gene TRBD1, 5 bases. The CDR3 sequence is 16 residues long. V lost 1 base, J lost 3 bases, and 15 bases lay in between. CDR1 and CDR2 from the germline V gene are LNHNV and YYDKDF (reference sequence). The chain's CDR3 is CATSRAAAGTHYGYTF. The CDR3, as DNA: TGTGCCACCAGCAGAGCGGCAGCCGGGACCCACTATGGCTACACCTTC.

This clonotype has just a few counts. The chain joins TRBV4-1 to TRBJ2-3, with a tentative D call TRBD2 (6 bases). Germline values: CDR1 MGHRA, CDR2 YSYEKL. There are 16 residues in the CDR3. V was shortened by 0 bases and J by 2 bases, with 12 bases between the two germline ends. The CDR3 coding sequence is TGCGCCAGCAGCCAAGAACTAGCTGGTAACACAGATACGCAGTATTTT. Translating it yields CASSQELAGNTDTQYF.

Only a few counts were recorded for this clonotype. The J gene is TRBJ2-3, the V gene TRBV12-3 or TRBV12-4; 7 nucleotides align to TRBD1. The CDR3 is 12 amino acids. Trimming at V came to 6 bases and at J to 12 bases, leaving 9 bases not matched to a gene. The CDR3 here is CASSYQTGTQYF. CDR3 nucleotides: TGTGCCAGCAGCTACCAGACAGGGACACAGTATTTT.

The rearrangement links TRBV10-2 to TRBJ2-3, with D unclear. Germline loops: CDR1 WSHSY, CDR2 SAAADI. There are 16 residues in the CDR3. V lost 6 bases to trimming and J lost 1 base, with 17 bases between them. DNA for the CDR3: TGCGCCAGCAGCGCTTTCATCTGGGTAGGCACAGATACGCAGTATTTT. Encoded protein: CASSAFIWVGTDTQYF.